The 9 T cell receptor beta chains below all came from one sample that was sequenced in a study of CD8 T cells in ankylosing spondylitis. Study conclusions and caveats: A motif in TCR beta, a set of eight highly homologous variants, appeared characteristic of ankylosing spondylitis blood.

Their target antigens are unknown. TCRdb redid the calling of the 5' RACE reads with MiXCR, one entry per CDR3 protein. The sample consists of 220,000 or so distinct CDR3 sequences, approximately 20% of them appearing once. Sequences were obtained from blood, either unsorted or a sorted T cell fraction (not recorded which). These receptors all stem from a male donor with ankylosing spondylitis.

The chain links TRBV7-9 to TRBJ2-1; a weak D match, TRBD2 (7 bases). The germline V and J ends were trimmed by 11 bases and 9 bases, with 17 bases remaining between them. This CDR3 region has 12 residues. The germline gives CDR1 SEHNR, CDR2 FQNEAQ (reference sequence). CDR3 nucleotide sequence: TGTGCCGATCAGGCGGGGGCGGGTGAGCAGTTCTTC. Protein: CADQAGAGEQFF.

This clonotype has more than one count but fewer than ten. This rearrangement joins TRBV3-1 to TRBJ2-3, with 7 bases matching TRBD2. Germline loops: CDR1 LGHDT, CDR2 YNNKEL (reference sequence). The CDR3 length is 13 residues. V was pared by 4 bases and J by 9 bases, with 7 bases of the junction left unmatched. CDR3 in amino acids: CASSPVTAGTQYF. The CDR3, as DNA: TGTGCCAGCAGCCCGGTTACAGCGGGAACGCAGTATTTT.

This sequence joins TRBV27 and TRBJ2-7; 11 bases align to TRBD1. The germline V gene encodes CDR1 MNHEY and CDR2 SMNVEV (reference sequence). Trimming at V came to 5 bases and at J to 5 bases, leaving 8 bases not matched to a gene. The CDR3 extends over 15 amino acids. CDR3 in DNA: TGTGCCAGCAGTCTCTGGGGACAGGGGGACGACGAGCAGTACTTC. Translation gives CASSLWGQGDDEQYF.

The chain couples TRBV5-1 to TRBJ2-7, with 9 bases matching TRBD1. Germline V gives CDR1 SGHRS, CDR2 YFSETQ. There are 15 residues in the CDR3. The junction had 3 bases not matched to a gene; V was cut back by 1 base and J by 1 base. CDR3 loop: CASSLWTGDSYEQYF. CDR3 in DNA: TGCGCCAGCAGCTTGTGGACAGGGGATTCCTACGAGCAGTACTTC.

The CDR3 nucleotides read TGTGCCACGGGAGGACAGGGGGCCGCGGCGCTTCTCAATGAGCAGTTCTTC. It specifies CATGGQGAAALLNEQFF. The rearrangement joins TRBV10-3 to TRBJ2-1; 11 positions match TRBD1. Per the germline V gene, CDR1 is ENHRY and CDR2 is SYGVKD. J gave up 6 bases and V 10 bases, and 17 bases lay outside the gene matches. CDR3 length equals 17 residues.

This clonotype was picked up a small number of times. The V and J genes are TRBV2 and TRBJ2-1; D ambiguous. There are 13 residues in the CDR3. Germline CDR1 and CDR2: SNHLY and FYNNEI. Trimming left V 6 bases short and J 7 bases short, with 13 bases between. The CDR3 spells CASSGTVGNEQFF. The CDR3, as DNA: TGTGCCAGCAGCGGAACTGTGGGGAATGAGCAGTTCTTC.

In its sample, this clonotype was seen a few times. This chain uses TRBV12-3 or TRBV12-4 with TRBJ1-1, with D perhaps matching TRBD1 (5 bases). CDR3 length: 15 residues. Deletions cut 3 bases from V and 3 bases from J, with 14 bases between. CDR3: CASSFEGATYTEAFF. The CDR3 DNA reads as TGTGCCAGCAGTTTTGAAGGGGCCACCTACACTGAAGCTTTCTTT.

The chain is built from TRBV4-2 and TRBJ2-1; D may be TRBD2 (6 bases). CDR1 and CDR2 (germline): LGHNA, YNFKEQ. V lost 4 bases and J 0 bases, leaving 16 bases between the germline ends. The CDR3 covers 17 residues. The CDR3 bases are TGTGCCAGCAGCCGAGCAGTTAGCGGACGCTCCTACAATGAGCAGTTCTTC. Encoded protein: CASSRAVSGRSYNEQFF.

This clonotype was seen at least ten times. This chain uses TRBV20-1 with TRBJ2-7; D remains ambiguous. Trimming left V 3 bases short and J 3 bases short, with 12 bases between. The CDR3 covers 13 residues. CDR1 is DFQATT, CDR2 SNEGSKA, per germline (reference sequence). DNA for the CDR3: TGCAGTGCTAGGAAGGCAGCGAGCTACGAGCAGTACTTC. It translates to CSARKAASYEQYF.